This TCR beta chain was documented in a study of response to subunit inactivated influenza vaccine. TCRdb re-called the RT-PCR reads with MiXCR, one entry per CDR3 protein. The repertoire holds hundreds of thousands of distinct CDR3 sequences, with less than 8% as singletons. Regarding this clonotype: Antigen unknown.

CDR3 length: 16 residues. The V segment lost 2 bases and the J segment 5 bases; nucleotides outside the gene matches: 8. Germline CDR1 reads LNHNV; CDR2 reads YYDKDF (reference sequence). Notes on the study in general: The study's authors posited that every seasonal influenza vaccination enlists few new T cells.

The chain combines TRBV15 with TRBJ1-5; 8 bases match TRBD1. The receptor's source is a man aged 50-75 years who received an inactivated influenza vaccine. Material: PBMCs from blood, obtained about 23 months after vaccination. The CDR3 DNA reads TGTGCCACCAGCAGATTTCAGGGGGCTCGTTATCAGCCCCAGCATTTT. It translates to CATSRFQGARYQPQHF.